This passage covers 14 T cell receptor beta chains from one sample sequenced in a study of graft-versus-host responses after intestinal transplantation. The method was immunoSEQ multiplex PCR; TCRdb's version includes in-frame clones alone and lacks a portion of them. The sample has tens of thousands of clones, roughly 95% seen once. These receptors lack a known antigen. Sequenced here: unstimulated CD8+ T cells sorted from spleen or lymph node cells, sampled before transplant. The receptors were sampled from a human donor who was the organ donor for an intestinal transplant.

This chain connects TRBV4-2 to TRBJ2-7; TRBD1 aligns across 10 bases. The junction had 4 bases not matched to a gene; V was cut back by 0 bases and J by 2 bases. CDR1 and CDR2 (germline): LGHNA, YNFKEQ. The CDR3 covers 16 residues. This CDR3 is CASSQDRQGAPYEQYF. As DNA, the CDR3 is TGTGCCAGCAGCCAAGATCGACAGGGGGCTCCCTACGAGCAGTACTTC.

The chain carries TRBV4-2 and TRBJ2-7; no firm D call. This CDR3 has 11 amino acids. Trimming removed 5 bases at V and 5 bases at J, with 7 bases between. Germline CDR1 is LGHNA and CDR2 is YNFKEQ. CDR3 DNA: TGTGCCAGCAGCGACGGTAACGAGCAGTACTTC. Translation gives CASSDGNEQYF.

This clone was detected once. J is TRBJ2-1 and V is TRBV6-5, with unresolved D. Between the trimmed V and J ends, which lost 5 bases and 0 bases, there was a span of 11 bases. The CDR3 is 15 residues long. Germline-derived CDR1 and CDR2 are MNHEY and SVGAGI. CDR3 in DNA: TGTGCCAGCAGTCGAGACATGAGCTCCTACAATGAGCAGTTCTTC. Translation: CASSRDMSSYNEQFF.

The chain links TRBV5-6 to TRBJ2-7; possible D gene TRBD1, 6 bases. Between the trimmed V and J ends, which lost 2 bases and 0 bases, there was a span of 6 bases. The V gene's germline CDR1 is SGHDT and CDR2 YYEEEE. The CDR3 runs to 13 residues. CDR3 amino acids: CASSLQGSYEQYF. CDR3 bases: TGTGCCAGCAGCTTACAGGGCTCCTACGAGCAGTACTTC. The whole variable domain, remainder taken from reference TRBV5-6 and TRBJ2-7, is DAGVTQSPTHLIKTRGQQVTLRCSPKSGHDTVSWYQQALGQGPQFIFQYYEEEERQRGNFPDRFSGHQFPNYSSELNVNALLLGDSALYLCASSLQGSYEQYFGPGTRLTVT.

The gene calls are TRBV25-1 and TRBJ2-1; tentative D call: TRBD2 (6 bases). V lost 4 bases, J lost 10 bases, and 17 bases lay in between. Germline lookup yields CDR1 MGHDK and CDR2 SYGVNS. The CDR3 sequence is 14 residues long. CDR3 in amino acids: CASSGGTTFREQFF. The CDR3 coding sequence is TGTGCCAGCAGTGGCGGGACCACCTTTAGGGAGCAGTTCTTC.

V gene TRBV27 combines with J gene TRBJ2-7; perhaps TRBD1 as D (6 bases). V lost 5 bases and J lost 2, with 10 bases in between. This CDR3 contains 13 residues. Germline CDR1 and CDR2: MNHEY and SMNVEV (reference sequence). CDR3 in DNA: TGTGCCAGCAGTGTAACAGGGACCTACGAGCAGTACTTC. It is translated as CASSVTGTYEQYF.

The CDR3 sequence: CASSLDRAYEQYF. In DNA form, the CDR3 reads TGTGCCAGCAGCCTTGACAGGGCCTACGAGCAGTACTTC. The rearrangement joins TRBV7-9 to TRBJ2-7; 7 bases align to TRBD1. V lost 5 bases, J lost 2 bases, and 3 bases stayed unmatched. The CDR3 length is 13 residues. The germline CDR1 and CDR2 sequences are SEHNR and FQNEAQ (reference sequence). Combining the CDR3 with reference TRBV7-9 and TRBJ2-7 gives the whole variable domain DTGVSQNPRHKITKRGQNVTFRCDPISEHNRLYWYRQTLGQGPEFLTYFQNEAQLEKSRLLSDRFSAERPKGSFSTLEIQRTEQGDSAMYLCASSLDRAYEQYFGPGTRLTVT.

The V call is TRBV7-6, the J call TRBJ2-1, with D possibly being TRBD2 (5 bases). The V end was cut by 3 bases, the J end by 0 bases, with 9 bases between. CDR3 length: 15 amino acids. Germline CDR1 is SGHVS and CDR2 is FNYEAQ. CDR3 in DNA: TGTGCCAGCAGCTTTCTCGGGGACTCCTACAATGAGCAGTTCTTC. This codes for CASSFLGDSYNEQFF.

The V and J genes are TRBV27 and TRBJ2-7; a weak D match, TRBD1 (6 bases). The CDR3 extends over 15 amino acids. The V and J ends lost 0 bases and 4 bases respectively, with 13 bases between them. Germline V CDR1 and CDR2: MNHEY, SMNVEV (reference sequence). The chain's CDR3 is CASSLSGGKWYEQYF. The CDR3 bases are TGTGCCAGCAGTTTATCTGGGGGCAAGTGGTACGAGCAGTACTTC.

This clone was seen once. The rearrangement uses TRBV19 and TRBJ1-2; 8 bases map to TRBD1. Trimming at V came to 3 bases and at J to 6 bases, leaving 6 bases not matched to a gene. The CDR3 is made up of 14 amino acids. Germline CDR1 is LNHDA and CDR2 is SQIVND (reference sequence). CDR3 sequence (DNA): TGTGCCAGTAGTATTCCGGGACAGGACCATGGCTACACCTTC. This sequence encodes CASSIPGQDHGYTF.

The J gene is TRBJ1-1, the V gene TRBV5-1; D uncertain. Germline values: CDR1 SGHRS, CDR2 YFSETQ. CDR3 size: 12 residues. Trimming cost V 0 bases and J 6 bases, with 6 bases left between them. The CDR3 loop is CASSLVGSEAFF. The CDR3 DNA reads as TGCGCCAGCAGCTTGGTCGGATCTGAAGCTTTCTTT.

This chain joins TRBV5-4 and TRBJ2-3; 10 nucleotides align to TRBD2. The germline V gene has CDR1 SGHNT and CDR2 YYREEE (reference sequence). J lost 5 bases, V lost 3 bases, and 6 bases had no gene match. This CDR3 has 15 amino acids. This CDR3 reads CASSSLAGLVDTQYF. DNA of the CDR3: TGTGCCAGCAGCTCACTAGCGGGGTTGGTAGATACGCAGTATTTT.

J is TRBJ2-2 and V is TRBV28; 10 positions match TRBD1. The CDR3 runs to 18 residues. The trim removed 7 bases at V and 6 bases at J, leaving 17 bases unmatched. From germline, CDR1 is MDHEN and CDR2 SYDVKM. The CDR3 is CASTPRDRGLLRAGELFF. CDR3 nucleotides: TGTGCCAGCACCCCCCGAGACAGGGGGCTTCTGCGGGCCGGGGAGCTGTTTTTT.

The chain carries TRBV10-2 and TRBJ2-1; D call uncertain. Germline CDR1 WSHSY, CDR2 SAAADI. Trimming removed 8 bases from V and 4 bases from J, with 9 bases in between. The CDR3 consists of 12 residues. The CDR3 sequence: CASGDSYNEQFF. Written as DNA, the CDR3 is TGCGCCAGCGGGGATTCTTACAATGAGCAGTTCTTC.